Listed here are 30 T cell receptor beta chains from one sample, sequenced in a study of blood T cell repertoires in COVID-19. This table comes from immunoSEQ multiplex PCR, and its TCRdb copy is limited to in-frame clones, with some not included. Of some 170,000 clones in the sample, 75% to 85% were seen once. Sequencing was carried out using PBMCs or T cells enriched from blood (not recorded which). All receptors derive from a man aged 50 to 59 who had recovered from COVID-19.

The chain recombines TRBV19 with TRBJ1-2; D is possibly TRBD1 (6 bases). This CDR3 contains 15 residues. The V end lost 5 bases, the J end lost 8 bases, and 21 bases lay between the germline ends. Germline CDR1 LNHDA, CDR2 SQIVND (reference sequence). In DNA, the CDR3 is TGTGCCAGTAGTCTCGAAGACAGGTCGGTAAGCGGCTACACCTTC. Translated: CASSLEDRSVSGYTF.

This chain links TRBV5-1 with TRBJ2-2; TRBD1 matches 9 bases. V shed 4 bases and J 8 bases; nucleotides not matched to a gene: 12. This CDR3 contains 16 residues. Germline V CDR1 and CDR2: SGHRS, YFSETQ. For the CDR3, the DNA is TGCGCCAGCAGCCCTAATCCGGGACAGGGCCGGGGGGAGCTGTTTTTT. Protein product: CASSPNPGQGRGELFF.

J is TRBJ1-2 and V is TRBV29-1, with 11 bases aligning to TRBD1. Unmatched junction bases numbered 8, after V lost 6 bases and J lost 5 bases. The germline CDR1 and CDR2 sequences are SQVTM and ANQGSEA. The CDR3 spans 14 residues. The chain's CDR3 is CSVLGQGVRYGYTF. The CDR3 DNA reads TGCAGCGTCCTGGGACAGGGGGTTAGGTATGGCTACACCTTC.

The chain uses TRBV12-5 and TRBJ2-1; maybe TRBD1 (6 bases). CDR1 and CDR2 (germline): LGHNT, FRNRAP. The ends were cut back, 0 bases at V and 9 bases at J, with 15 bases in the middle. This CDR3 has 15 amino acids. The CDR3: CASGLVVGATIEQFF. The CDR3 nucleotides are TGTGCTAGTGGTTTGGTAGTGGGGGCTACAATTGAGCAGTTCTTC.

This clone was detected once. This rearrangement joins TRBV28 to TRBJ1-2; D is possibly TRBD1 (6 bases). Trimming pared 8 bases from V and 0 bases from J, leaving 13 bases between. This CDR3 is 14 amino acids long. CDR1 is MDHEN, CDR2 SYDVKM, per germline. CDR3 sequence reads: CASLLDRTNYGYTF. The CDR3 DNA follows: TGTGCCAGCCTACTAGACAGGACTAACTATGGCTACACCTTC.

The chain combines TRBV6-4 with TRBJ2-1; no clear D gene. V was pared by 4 bases and J by 2 bases, with 15 bases between. This CDR3 spans 16 amino acids. Germline CDR1 is MRHNA and CDR2 is SNTAGT. The CDR3 nucleotides read TGTGCCAGCAGTGGCCGAAGTGGAGCCACCTACAATGAGCAGTTCTTC. The encoded protein is CASSGRSGATYNEQFF.

The V gene is TRBV10-2, the J gene TRBJ2-7; 8 nucleotides agree with TRBD1. This CDR3 has 13 residues. From germline, CDR1 is WSHSY and CDR2 SAAADI. Germline trimming cut 8 bases from V and 4 bases from J; bases unmatched to any gene: 7. The CDR3 here is CASAPDRGYEQYF. In DNA form, the CDR3 reads TGCGCCAGCGCTCCCGACAGGGGTTACGAGCAGTACTTC.

The chain uses TRBV12-3 or TRBV12-4 and TRBJ2-5; D is undetermined. This CDR3 contains 12 residues. Deletions cut 9 bases from V and 4 bases from J, with 12 bases between. The CDR3: CASTPGRETQYF. The CDR3 DNA reads TGTGCCAGTACTCCTGGGCGAGAGACCCAGTACTTC.

V and J are TRBV21-1 and TRBJ1-1; the table's D call of TRBD1 was not tested on the DNA. TRBV21-1 is reported as a pseudogene. This CDR3 is built from 14 residues. Here the CDR3 DNA reads TGTGCCAGCATCCCGGGACAGATGAACACTGAAGCTTTCTTT. Residues: CASIPGQMNTEAFF.

The chain joins TRBV6-1 to TRBJ1-5; weak D call: TRBD1 (5 bases). Germline lookup yields CDR1 MNHNS and CDR2 SASEGT. Between the trimmed V and J ends, which lost 0 bases and 6 bases, there was a span of 12 bases. The CDR3 sequence is 15 residues long. The CDR3 sequence: CASSEALGVGQPQHF. CDR3 DNA sequence: TGTGCCAGCAGTGAAGCGCTAGGGGTTGGTCAGCCCCAGCATTTT.

This clone has a single count. The chain links TRBV11-3 to TRBJ1-1, with D tentatively TRBD1 (5 bases). CDR1 SGHNT and CDR2 YENEEA come from the germline V gene. V dropped 6 bases and J dropped 0 bases, with 11 bases sitting between them. The CDR3 extends over 14 amino acids. Here the CDR3 DNA reads TGTGCCAGCAGTAAAGCAGGGTTGAACACTGAAGCTTTCTTT. Translated, it gives CASSKAGLNTEAFF.

Here the CDR3 DNA reads TGTGCCAGCAGCCGTGGACAGGGGGAATCCTGGCAGCCCCAGCATTTT. Translation: CASSRGQGESWQPQHF. The chain recombines TRBV9 with TRBJ1-5; 10 bases match TRBD1. The germline V gene has CDR1 SGDLS and CDR2 YYNGEE. CDR3 length: 16 amino acids. V was pared by 4 bases and J by 7 bases, with 11 bases of the junction left unmatched.

The rearrangement links TRBV3-1 (or the pseudogene TRBV3-2) to TRBJ1-4, with D possibly matching TRBD1 (5 bases). The CDR3 spans 15 residues. The V end was cut by 0 bases, the J end by 5 bases, with 10 bases between. Germline V gene data show CDR1 as LGHDT and CDR2 as YNNKEL (reference sequence). The DNA for the CDR3 is TGTGCCAGCAGCCAAGAGGGCAGGGCGAATGAAAAACTGTTTTTT. Translating it yields CASSQEGRANEKLFF.

This chain joins TRBV19 and TRBJ1-4; tentatively, D is TRBD1 (6 bases). The CDR3 is 13 residues long. V lost 10 bases and J 7 bases, leaving 16 bases between the germline ends. Looked up from germline, CDR1 is LNHDA and CDR2 is SQIVND (reference sequence). The CDR3 sequence is CATQGGGGEKLFF. The DNA for the CDR3 is TGTGCCACCCAAGGGGGAGGGGGTGAAAAACTGTTTTTT.

The DNA for the CDR3 is TGTGCCAGCAGCTCCGCGGGGGGGCGTAGCGAGCAGTACTTC. Translated: CASSSAGGRSEQYF. The chain combines TRBV7-3 with TRBJ2-7, with 9 bases matching TRBD2. CDR1 is SGHTA, CDR2 FQGTGA, per germline. Unmatched junction bases numbered 7, after V lost 4 bases and J lost 6 bases. This CDR3 is 14 amino acids long.

The V and J genes are TRBV28 and TRBJ2-1, with TRBD2 matching 8 bases. This CDR3 contains 18 residues. V was pared by 6 bases and J by 4 bases, with 17 bases of the junction left unmatched. The germline CDR1 and CDR2 sequences are MDHEN and SYDVKM. In nucleotides, the CDR3 is TGTGCCAGCAGCCCTACCTCGGGCGGGGGGCTCCAATACAATGAGCAGTTCTTC. As protein: CASSPTSGGGLQYNEQFF.

This chain links TRBV30 with TRBJ2-7; 10 positions match TRBD1. The V and J ends lost 3 bases and 2 bases, in that order; junction bases with no gene match: 7. This CDR3 is 15 amino acids long. Germline V gives CDR1 GTSNPN, CDR2 SVGIG (reference sequence). The CDR3 spells CAWRKGTGVPYEQYF. The DNA of the CDR3 is TGTGCCTGGAGGAAAGGGACAGGGGTTCCCTACGAGCAGTACTTC.

In the case of this clone: A much larger clone sits a single nucleotide away, making a read error possible. This CDR3 is also generated by other DNA sequences in the sample. The chain links TRBV19 to TRBJ2-7, with 7 bases that match TRBD2. Trimming at V came to 4 bases and at J to 9 bases, leaving 9 bases not matched to a gene. CDR3 length: 13 residues. The germline gives CDR1 LNHDA, CDR2 SQIVND (reference sequence). CDR3 loop: CASSTTRGDAQYF. In nucleotides, the CDR3 is TGTGCCAGTAGTACCACCCGGGGGGACGCGCAGTACTTC.

The J gene is TRBJ1-6, the V gene TRBV6-1, with D possibly being TRBD1 (5 bases). The CDR3 sequence is 13 residues long. Germline CDR1 and CDR2: MNHNS and SASEGT. Trimming left V 2 bases short and J 14 bases short, with 13 bases between. The CDR3 DNA reads TGTGCCAGCAGTGAACGGGAGGGACTGTCCCTCCACTTT. Its protein is CASSEREGLSLHF.

The V gene is TRBV14, the J gene TRBJ1-4, with D possibly TRBD1 on 6 matching bases. The CDR3 runs to 13 residues. V dropped 7 bases and J dropped 3 bases, with 9 bases sitting between them. Germline lookup yields CDR1 SGHDN and CDR2 FVKESK. The CDR3 protein is CASTGGPNEKLFF. CDR3 in DNA: TGTGCCAGCACGGGGGGCCCTAATGAAAAACTGTTTTTT. The full variable domain, with the rest looked up from reference TRBV14 and TRBJ1-4, is EAGVTQFPSHSVIEKGQTVTLRCDPISGHDNLYWYRRVMGKEIKFLLHFVKESKQDESGMPNNRFLAERTGGTYSTLKVQPAELEDSGVYFCASTGGPNEKLFFGSGTQLSVL.

This clone came up a few times. The CDR3 nucleotides read TGTGCCACCAGTGACGCGGGAGACGTAAGGGAGACCCAGTACTTC. This sequence encodes CATSDAGDVRETQYF. The chain employs TRBV24-1 and TRBJ2-5, with TRBD2 identical over 7 bases. Germline CDR1 is KGHDR and CDR2 is SFDVKD. The CDR3 totals 15 residues. V gave up 4 bases and J gave up 5 bases; unmatched junction bases: 9.

The J gene is TRBJ1-3, the V gene TRBV5-1; tentatively, D is TRBD1 (5 bases). CDR3 length: 13 amino acids. The germline gives CDR1 SGHRS, CDR2 YFSETQ. The V end lost 5 bases, the J end lost 0 bases, and 6 bases lay between the germline ends. DNA for the CDR3: TGCGCCAGCAGAGACAGCTCTGGAAACACCATATATTTT. Its protein product is CASRDSSGNTIYF.

The chain uses TRBV18 and TRBJ1-6, with D tentatively TRBD1 (5 bases). The CDR3 spans 14 residues. CDR1 KGHSH and CDR2 LQKENI come from the germline V gene. The V gene lost 5 bases and the J gene lost 6 bases, with 11 bases spanning the gap. The CDR3, as DNA: TGTGCCAGCTCAGCGGGACCTTCTAATTCACCCCTCCACTTT. Its translation is CASSAGPSNSPLHF.

The chain carries TRBV9 and TRBJ2-7; 12 nucleotides agree with TRBD2. The CDR3 totals 14 residues. Trimming removed 3 bases from V and 4 bases from J; junction bases left unmatched: 2. Germline CDR1 is SGDLS and CDR2 is YYNGEE. The CDR3, as DNA: TGTGCCAGCAGCGGGACTAGCGGGACGTACGAGCAGTACTTC. It yields the protein CASSGTSGTYEQYF.

The J gene is TRBJ1-4, the V gene TRBV7-6; TRBD1 might be the D (5 bases). Looked up from germline, CDR1 is SGHVS and CDR2 is FNYEAQ. Deletions cut 2 bases from V and 4 bases from J, with 11 bases between. The CDR3 extends over 15 amino acids. CDR3: CASSLNAGYNEKLFF. Written as DNA, the CDR3 is TGTGCCAGCAGCTTAAACGCAGGGTATAATGAAAAACTGTTTTTT.

The gene calls are TRBV29-1 and TRBJ1-1; D might be TRBD1 (5 bases). CDR1 and CDR2 from the germline V gene are SQVTM and ANQGSEA. Trimming removed 4 bases from V and 0 bases from J, with 12 bases in between. This CDR3 is built from 14 residues. CDR3 coding DNA: TGCAGCGTTGTCTCGGACATCCTGAACACTGAAGCTTTCTTT. Protein: CSVVSDILNTEAFF.

V usage is TRBV7-9 and J usage is TRBJ1-6; 9 bases match TRBD1. This CDR3 comprises 16 residues. With 1 base clipped from V and 4 bases from J, the junction kept 2 bases outside the gene matches. Germline assignment: CDR1 SEHNR and CDR2 FQNEAQ (reference sequence). The CDR3 sequence: CASSLGDRAYNSPLHF. The CDR3 DNA sequence: TGTGCCAGCAGCTTAGGGGACAGGGCGTATAATTCACCCCTCCACTTT.

The sample holds one count of this clone. This chain connects TRBV5-1 to TRBJ2-7; TRBD2 is a possible D gene (6 bases). Germline loops: CDR1 SGHRS, CDR2 YFSETQ. V dropped 2 bases and J dropped 6 bases, with 15 bases sitting between them. The CDR3 is 14 residues long. The CDR3 region is CASSFGQGGSEQYF. CDR3 DNA sequence: TGCGCCAGCAGCTTTGGGCAGGGAGGCTCCGAGCAGTACTTC.

V gene TRBV6-4 combines with J gene TRBJ1-2; D is perhaps TRBD1 (5 bases). Germline values: CDR1 MRHNA, CDR2 SNTAGT. V was cut by 2 bases and J by 4 bases, with 17 bases left in between. The CDR3 contains 16 residues. CDR3 sequence reads: CASSDNSAGPFYGYTF. CDR3 DNA sequence: TGTGCCAGCAGTGACAATTCGGCAGGGCCGTTCTATGGCTACACCTTC.

The rearrangement joins TRBV4-1 to TRBJ2-7; D is perhaps TRBD1 (6 bases). Per germline, CDR1 MGHRA and CDR2 YSYEKL. This CDR3 spans 15 amino acids. Trimming took 4 bases from V and 1 from J, leaving 14 bases between them. The CDR3 DNA follows: TGCGCCAGCAGCCTGCAGGGGATAGGGTCCTACGAGCAGTACTTC. Translated, it gives CASSLQGIGSYEQYF.